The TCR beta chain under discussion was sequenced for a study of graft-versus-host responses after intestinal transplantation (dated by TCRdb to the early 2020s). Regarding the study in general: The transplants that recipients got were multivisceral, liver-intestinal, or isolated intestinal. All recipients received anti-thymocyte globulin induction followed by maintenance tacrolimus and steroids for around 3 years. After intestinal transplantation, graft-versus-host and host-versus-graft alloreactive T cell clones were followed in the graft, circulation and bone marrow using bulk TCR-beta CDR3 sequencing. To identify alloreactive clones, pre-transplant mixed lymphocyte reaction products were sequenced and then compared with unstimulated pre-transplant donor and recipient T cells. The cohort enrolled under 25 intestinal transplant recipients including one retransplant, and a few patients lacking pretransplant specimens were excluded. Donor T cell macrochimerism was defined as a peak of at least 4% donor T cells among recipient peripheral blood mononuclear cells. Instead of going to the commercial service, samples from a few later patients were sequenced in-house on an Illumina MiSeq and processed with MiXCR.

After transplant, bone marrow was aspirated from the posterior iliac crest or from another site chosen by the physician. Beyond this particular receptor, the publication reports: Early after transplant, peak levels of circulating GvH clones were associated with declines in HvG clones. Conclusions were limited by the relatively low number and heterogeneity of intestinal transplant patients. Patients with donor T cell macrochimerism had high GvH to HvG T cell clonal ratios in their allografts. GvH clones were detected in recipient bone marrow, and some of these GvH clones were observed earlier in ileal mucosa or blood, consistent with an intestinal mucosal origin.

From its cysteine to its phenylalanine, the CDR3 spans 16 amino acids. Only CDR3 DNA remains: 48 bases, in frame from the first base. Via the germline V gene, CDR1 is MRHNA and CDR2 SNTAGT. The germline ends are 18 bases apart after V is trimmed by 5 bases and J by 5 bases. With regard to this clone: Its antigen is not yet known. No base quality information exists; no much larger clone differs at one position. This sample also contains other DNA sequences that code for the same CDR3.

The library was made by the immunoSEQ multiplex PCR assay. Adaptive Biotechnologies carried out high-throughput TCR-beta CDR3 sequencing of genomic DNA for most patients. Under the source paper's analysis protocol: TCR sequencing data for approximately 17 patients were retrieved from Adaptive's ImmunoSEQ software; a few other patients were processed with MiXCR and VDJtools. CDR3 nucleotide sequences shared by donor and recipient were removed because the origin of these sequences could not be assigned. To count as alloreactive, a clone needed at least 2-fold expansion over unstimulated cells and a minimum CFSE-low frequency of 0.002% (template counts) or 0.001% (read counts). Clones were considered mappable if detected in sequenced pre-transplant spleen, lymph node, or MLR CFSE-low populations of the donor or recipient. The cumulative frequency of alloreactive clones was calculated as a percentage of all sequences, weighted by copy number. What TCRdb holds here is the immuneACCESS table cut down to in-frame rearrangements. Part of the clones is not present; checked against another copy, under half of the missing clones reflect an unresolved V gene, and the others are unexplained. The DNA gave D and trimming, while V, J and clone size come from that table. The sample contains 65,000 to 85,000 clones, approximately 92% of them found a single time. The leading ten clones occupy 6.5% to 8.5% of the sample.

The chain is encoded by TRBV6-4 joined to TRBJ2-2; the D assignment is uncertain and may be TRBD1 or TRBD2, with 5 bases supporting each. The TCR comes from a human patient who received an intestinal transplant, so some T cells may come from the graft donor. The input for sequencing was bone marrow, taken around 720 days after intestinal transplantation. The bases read TGTGCCAGCAGTAAGGACACTCCAGGGAGTACCGGGGAGCTGTTTTTT. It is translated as CASSKDTPGSTGELFF.